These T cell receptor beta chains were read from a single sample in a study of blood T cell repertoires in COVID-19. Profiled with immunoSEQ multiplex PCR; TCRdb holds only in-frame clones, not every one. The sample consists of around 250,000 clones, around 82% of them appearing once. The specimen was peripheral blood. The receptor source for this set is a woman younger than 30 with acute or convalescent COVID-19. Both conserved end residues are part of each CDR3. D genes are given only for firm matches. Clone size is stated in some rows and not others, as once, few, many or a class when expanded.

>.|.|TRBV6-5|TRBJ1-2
TGTGCCAGCAGTTACGACAGGTCCAACTATGGCTACACCTTC
CASSYDRSNYGYTF
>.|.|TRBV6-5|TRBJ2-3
TGTGCCAGCAGTTATTCGGGTGGCACAGATACGCAGTATTTT
CASSYSGGTDTQYF
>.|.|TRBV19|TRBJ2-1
TGTGCCAGTAGTATATTACAGGGCCCGAATCAGTACAATGAGCAGTTCTTC
CASSILQGPNQYNEQFF
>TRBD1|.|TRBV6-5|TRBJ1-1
TGTGCCAGCAGTCAGAGGACAGGGGGCGTGTTAGCTTTCTTT
CASSQRTGGVLAFF
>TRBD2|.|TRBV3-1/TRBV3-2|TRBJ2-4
TGTGCCAGCAGCCAAGATCGGAAGCTAGCGGGGGTCGATCAGCTAGCCAAAAACATTCAGTACTTC
CASSQDRKLAGVDQLAKNIQYF
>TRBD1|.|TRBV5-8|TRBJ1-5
TGTGCCAGCAGCGCGGAGAACAGGGGAAGCTATAGCAATCAGCCCCAGCATTTT
CASSAENRGSYSNQPQHF
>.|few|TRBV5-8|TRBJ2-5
TGTGCCAGCAGCTCCAACAGGGAAGGAGAGACCCAGTACTTC
CASSSNREGETQYF
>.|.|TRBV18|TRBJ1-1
TGTGCCAGCTCACCGAAATCCGGGACACTGAACACTGAAGCTTTCTTT
CASSPKSGTLNTEAFF
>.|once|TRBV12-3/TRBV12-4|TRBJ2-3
TGTGCCAGCAGTAGCGCGACGGATACGCAGTATTTT
CASSSATDTQYF
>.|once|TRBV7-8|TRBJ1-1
TGTGCCAGCAGCTTATCGATCCCGAGAGTTTCTGAAGCTTTCTTT
CASSLSIPRVSEAFF
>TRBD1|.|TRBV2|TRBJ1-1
TGTGCCAGCAGAAACGACAGGGTGAACACTGAAGCTTTCTTT
CASRNDRVNTEAFF
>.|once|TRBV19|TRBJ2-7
TGTGCCAGTAGTATCGGGGGACGGTACGAGCAGTACTTC
CASSIGGRYEQYF
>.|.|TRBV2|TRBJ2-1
TGTGCCAGCAGTGGACAGGCCGACAATGAGCAGTTCTTC
CASSGQADNEQFF
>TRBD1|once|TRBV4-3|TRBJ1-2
TGCGCCAGCAGCCAAGGGGCAGGGGGGTTCTATGGCTACACCTTC
CASSQGAGGFYGYTF
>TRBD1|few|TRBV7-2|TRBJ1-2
TGTGCCAGCAGCCCACAGGGGGCGTCCGGCTACACCTTC
CASSPQGASGYTF
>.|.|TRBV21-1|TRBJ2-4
TGTGCCAGCAGCAAATCCCCTAGCGGGAGGGGGCCCGGCAAAAACATTCAGTACTTC
CASSKSPSGRGPGKNIQYF
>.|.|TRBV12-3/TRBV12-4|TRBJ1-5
TGTGCCAGCAATACAGGACGATTCCAGCCCCAGCATTTT
CASNTGRFQPQHF